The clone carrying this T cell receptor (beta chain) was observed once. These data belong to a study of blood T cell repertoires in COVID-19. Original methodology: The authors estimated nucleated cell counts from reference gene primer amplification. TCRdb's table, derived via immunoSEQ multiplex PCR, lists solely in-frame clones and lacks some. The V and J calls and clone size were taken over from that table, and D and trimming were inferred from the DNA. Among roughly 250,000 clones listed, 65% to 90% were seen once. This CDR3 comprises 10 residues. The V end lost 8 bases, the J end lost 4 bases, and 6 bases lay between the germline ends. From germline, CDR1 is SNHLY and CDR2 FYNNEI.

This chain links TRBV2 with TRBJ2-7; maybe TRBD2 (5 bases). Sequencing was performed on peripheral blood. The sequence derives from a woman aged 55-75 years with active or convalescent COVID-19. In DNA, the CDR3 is TGTGCCAGCCGCGGGTACGAGCAGTACTTC. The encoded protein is CASRGYEQYF.